These T cell receptor beta chains were read from a single sample in a study of cytotoxic CD8 clonotypes in ibrutinib-treated CLL. The protocol was immunoSEQ multiplex PCR, while the TCRdb copy is restricted to in-frame clones and leaves out a portion. Found here are 10,000 to 15,000 clones, 55% to 65% of them singletons; the top ten hold roughly 25%. The sample consisted of PBMCs, taken before ibrutinib treatment. All receptors derive from a human donor with chronic lymphocytic leukemia. Both conserved end residues are part of each CDR3. Fields, in order: CDR3 DNA, CDR3 protein, J gene, D gene, V gene, clone size. A D gene is named only where the DNA matches it firmly. Some rows mark clone size as missing; the rest say once, few, many or name a class of expanded clone.

TGTGCCAGCAGCCAGACGGGAGGCACTGAAGCTTTCTTT,CASSQTGGTEAFF,TRBJ1-1,.,TRBV28,few
TGTGCCAGCTTCAATGGTGCGCGAAAGACCTATGGCTACACCTTC,CASFNGARKTYGYTF,TRBJ1-2,.,TRBV5-5,.
TGTGCCAGCTCGATGGGTTACGAGCAGTACTTC,CASSMGYEQYF,TRBJ2-7,.,TRBV6-6,once
TGCGCCAGCAAAGCCCAGGAAAAGAGGGCGGCAGGTGAGCAGTTCTTC,CASKAQEKRAAGEQFF,TRBJ2-1,.,TRBV10-1,.
TGCAGCGTTGAAGGCCGGAGGGGAACTGAAGCTTTCTTT,CSVEGRRGTEAFF,TRBJ1-1,.,TRBV29-1,.
TGCGCCAGCAGTGAATCGACAGGAGTGTTTCCCGGGGAGCTGTTTTTT,CASSESTGVFPGELFF,TRBJ2-2,.,TRBV10-1,.
TGTGCCAGCAGTGAAGGGCACAACTATGGCTACACCTTC,CASSEGHNYGYTF,TRBJ1-2,.,TRBV2,.
TGTGCCAGCAGCTTGGTAGCGGGGGGGGGAGAGACCCAGTACTTC,CASSLVAGGGETQYF,TRBJ2-5,TRBD2,TRBV5-4,.
TGTGCCAGCTCACCAGCCGCCCGGAACACTGAAGCTTTCTTT,CASSPAARNTEAFF,TRBJ1-1,.,TRBV18,.
TGCGCCAGCAGCCCGTCCAGCGGGGGTGCTGACATTCAGTACTTC,CASSPSSGGADIQYF,TRBJ2-4,TRBD2,TRBV4-3,.
TGTGCCAGCAGTCCGCGACAGGGGGCGGGAGAGACCCAGTACTTC,CASSPRQGAGETQYF,TRBJ2-5,TRBD1,TRBV27,.
TGTGCCTGGAGTCCGCTGACACCGAACACTGAAGCTTTCTTT,CAWSPLTPNTEAFF,TRBJ1-1,.,TRBV30,few
TGTGCCAGCAGCTTCCGGACGGACAAAAACATTCAGTACTTC,CASSFRTDKNIQYF,TRBJ2-4,.,TRBV7-2,.
TGTGCCTGGAGTGTACTTGGGGGTCGAGAAAAACTGTTTTTT,CAWSVLGGREKLFF,TRBJ1-4,.,TRBV30,few
TGTGCCAGCAGCTTATACACTGAAGCTTTCTTT,CASSLYTEAFF,TRBJ1-1,.,TRBV5-6,once
TGTGCCAGTAGTATTAGTGGGACAGAGGGAAACACCATATATTTT,CASSISGTEGNTIYF,TRBJ1-3,TRBD1,TRBV19,.
TGTGCCAGCAGCCGGGGGTCGGCGGAGACCCAGTACTTC,CASSRGSAETQYF,TRBJ2-5,.,TRBV7-3,.
TGTGCCAGCAGTTCCGGGACAACCCGGATAGAGACCCAGTACTTC,CASSSGTTRIETQYF,TRBJ2-5,.,TRBV28,.
TGCAGCGCCATACGGACTACTAGCACAGATACGCAGTATTTT,CSAIRTTSTDTQYF,TRBJ2-3,.,TRBV29-1,.
TGTGCCAGCAGTTTATCTATAGGGAACACTGAAGCTTTCTTT,CASSLSIGNTEAFF,TRBJ1-1,.,TRBV27,.
TGTGCCTCCAGTCCCGGGACTAGCGGGGGATTGGCCGGGGAGCTGTTTTTT,CASSPGTSGGLAGELFF,TRBJ2-2,TRBD2,TRBV5-6,few
TGTGCCAGCAGTTTGCACGGGAGCTACGAGCAGTACTTC,CASSLHGSYEQYF,TRBJ2-7,.,TRBV28,few
TGTGCCAGCGGACGACAGGGCCCGCCCTTGGGCTACACCTTC,CASGRQGPPLGYTF,TRBJ1-2,TRBD1,TRBV28,once
TGTGCCAGCAGACCTACAGGGAATGCAGGAAACACCATATATTTT,CASRPTGNAGNTIYF,TRBJ1-3,.,TRBV7-8,few
TGTGCCAGCAGGAAAACAGGGGGAAGATTGCCCCAGCATTTT,CASRKTGGRLPQHF,TRBJ1-5,TRBD1,TRBV6-1,.
TGCAGCGTTGATTTAGGGCAGGGGCACTACGAGCAGTACTTC,CSVDLGQGHYEQYF,TRBJ2-7,.,TRBV29-1,few
TGTGCCAGCAGCTTATGGGGGGGACTAAACAATGAGCAGTTCTTC,CASSLWGGLNNEQFF,TRBJ2-1,TRBD2,TRBV11-2,.
TGTGCCAGCAGTACGAGGTTGTCTGGAAACACCATATATTTT,CASSTRLSGNTIYF,TRBJ1-3,.,TRBV28,.
TGTGCCAGCAGTCACGACAGCCAGAATTCACCCCTCCACTTT,CASSHDSQNSPLHF,TRBJ1-6,.,TRBV28,.
TGTGCCAGCAGTGCATGGACAGGGTCCTCTGGAAACACCATATATTTT,CASSAWTGSSGNTIYF,TRBJ1-3,TRBD1,TRBV2,.
TGTGCCAGCAGCCTACAACGGGACAGCTCCTACGAGCAGTACTTC,CASSLQRDSSYEQYF,TRBJ2-7,TRBD1,TRBV6-5,.
TGTGCCAGTAGTATGACGGGGCGCACTGAAGCTTTCTTT,CASSMTGRTEAFF,TRBJ1-1,.,TRBV19,.
TGTGCCAGCACCGCAGGGGGTGATGAGACCCAGTACTTC,CASTAGGDETQYF,TRBJ2-5,TRBD1,TRBV6-1,.
TGTGCCAGCAGCCCCGTGGGACAGGGCGATGAGCAGTTCTTC,CASSPVGQGDEQFF,TRBJ2-1,TRBD1,TRBV7-3,.
TGTGCCAGTAGTATAAAGGCAGGGGTGGAAAAACTGTTTTTT,CASSIKAGVEKLFF,TRBJ1-4,.,TRBV19,.
TGTGCCAGCAGCTCGGCGGGGGGGCAAGAGACCCAGTACTTC,CASSSAGGQETQYF,TRBJ2-5,TRBD2,TRBV7-8,few
TGTGCCAGTAGTATAGGCCGACAGGCCTACGAGCAGTACTTC,CASSIGRQAYEQYF,TRBJ2-7,.,TRBV19,.
TGTGCCAGCAGTCCTCCAAGGGAAAACTCCTACGAGCAGTACTTC,CASSPPRENSYEQYF,TRBJ2-7,.,TRBV28,once
TGTGCCAGCAGCCCACAAGGTAGGATCAATCAGCCCCAGCATTTT,CASSPQGRINQPQHF,TRBJ1-5,.,TRBV6-5,.
TGTGCCAGCAGTTACTCCCAGGGCAGGGGGTCCTATGGCTACACCTTC,CASSYSQGRGSYGYTF,TRBJ1-2,TRBD1,TRBV6-5,.